The 28 T cell receptor beta chains listed next were all sequenced from one sample in a study of blood T cell repertoires in COVID-19. Method: immunoSEQ multiplex PCR; TCRdb's copy keeps in-frame clones and lacks some. The data hold roughly 160,000 clones, with 86% observed a single time. The sequenced material came from peripheral blood. These receptors all come from a man aged 45-60 years with active or convalescent COVID-19.

This clone was seen a few times. V gene TRBV7-8 combines with J gene TRBJ1-4; no definite D call. This CDR3 is built from 15 residues. Germline V gene sequence: CDR1 SGHVS, CDR2 FQNEAQ. The V end lost 2 bases, the J end lost 5 bases, and 12 bases lay between the germline ends. CDR3 coding DNA: TGTGCCAGCAGCTTATTAAATACAGCAAATGAAAAACTGTTTTTT. Translation gives CASSLLNTANEKLFF.

This chain links TRBV19 with TRBJ2-7; maybe TRBD1 (5 bases). V lost 4 bases to trimming and J lost 12 bases, with 19 bases between them. The V gene's germline CDR1 is LNHDA and CDR2 SQIVND (reference sequence). The CDR3 extends over 13 amino acids. CDR3 loop: CASSTSQGLAPYF. The CDR3 DNA sequence: TGTGCCAGTAGTACCTCGCAGGGTTTAGCTCCGTACTTC.

In this sample, this clone turned up once. The rearrangement joins TRBV10-3 to TRBJ2-3, with unresolved D. Trimming removed 7 bases at V and 1 base at J, with 9 bases between. Germline loops: CDR1 ENHRY, CDR2 SYGVKD. The CDR3 sequence is 13 residues long. The CDR3 sequence is CAITVAGTDTQYF. In DNA form, the CDR3 reads TGTGCCATCACCGTGGCTGGCACAGATACGCAGTATTTT.

The V gene is TRBV3-1 (or the pseudogene TRBV3-2), the J gene TRBJ2-5, with D tentatively TRBD2 (5 bases). There are 13 residues in the CDR3. The V end was cut by 6 bases, the J end by 2 bases, with 10 bases between. Germline-derived CDR1 and CDR2 are LGHDT and YNNKEL (reference sequence). CDR3 nucleotide sequence: TGTGCCAGCAGGAGGGAACGACAAGAGACCCAGTACTTC. Protein product: CASRRERQETQYF.

This chain links TRBV13 with TRBJ2-7, with D possibly TRBD2 on 5 matching bases. Germline assignment: CDR1 PRHDT and CDR2 FYEKMQ (reference sequence). This CDR3 contains 12 residues. The V and J ends lost 5 bases and 6 bases respectively, with 11 bases between them. DNA of the CDR3: TGTGCCAGCAGCGCGGAGGAGTCCGAGCAGTACTTC. This sequence encodes CASSAEESEQYF.

The chain couples TRBV5-1 to TRBJ1-2; 10 bases agree with TRBD1. CDR1 SGHRS and CDR2 YFSETQ come from the germline V gene. With V trimmed by 4 bases and J by 2 bases, 5 bases remained unmatched. This CDR3 has 15 residues. CDR3 DNA sequence: TGCGCCAGCAGCGACAGGGGGCCATGGAACTATGGCTACACCTTC. Amino acids: CASSDRGPWNYGYTF.

As regards this clone: A junction end diverges from the germline sequence, so it may reflect a read error. This specimen includes other DNA sequences encoding the same CDR3. The gene calls are TRBV20-1 and TRBJ2-7; a weak D match, TRBD2 (6 bases). The CDR3 runs to 13 residues. Per the germline V gene, CDR1 is DFQATT and CDR2 is SNEGSKA (reference sequence). Here the CDR3 DNA reads TGCAGTGCTGGTGGGGGGAGGTCCTATGAGCAGTACTTC. As protein: CSAGGGRSYEQYF.

CDR3 loop: CASSLGGSGSKLSEQYF. CDR3 in DNA: TGTGCCAGCAGCTTGGGGGGTAGCGGGAGTAAGCTTTCCGAGCAGTACTTC. This chain joins TRBV5-4 and TRBJ2-7, with TRBD2 matching 9 bases. V lost 0 bases to trimming and J lost 6 bases; unmatched junction nucleotides: 13. The CDR3 totals 17 residues. Germline-derived CDR1 and CDR2 are SGHNT and YYREEE (reference sequence). The full variable domain, with the rest looked up from reference TRBV5-4 and TRBJ2-7, is ETGVTQSPTHLIKTRGQQVTLRCSSQSGHNTVSWYQQALGQGPQFIFQYYREEENGRGNFPPRFSGLQFPNYSSELNVNALELDDSALYLCASSLGGSGSKLSEQYFGPGTRLTVT.

The chain uses TRBV6-5 and TRBJ2-3; a possible D gene is TRBD2 (6 bases). Germline loops: CDR1 MNHEY, CDR2 SVGAGI. With 2 bases removed from V and 3 bases from J, the gap between germline ends came to 15 bases. There are 16 residues in the CDR3. The chain's CDR3 is CASSYGTRGSTDTQYF. The CDR3 bases are TGTGCCAGCAGTTACGGGACTCGTGGTAGTACAGATACGCAGTATTTT.

The chain combines TRBV2 with TRBJ1-1; 7 nucleotides agree with TRBD1. Per germline, CDR1 SNHLY and CDR2 FYNNEI. J gave up 0 bases and V 5 bases, and 9 bases lay outside the gene matches. This CDR3 comprises 16 residues. The CDR3 DNA is TGTGCCAGCAGTAAAGAACAGGGGCGCATGAACACTGAAGCTTTCTTT. Translated, it gives CASSKEQGRMNTEAFF.

The V gene is TRBV5-6, the J gene TRBJ2-7; weak D call: TRBD1 (6 bases). V shed 0 bases and J shed 2 bases, with 15 bases lying between them. Germline CDR1 SGHDT, CDR2 YYEEEE. The CDR3 runs to 16 residues. The CDR3 coding sequence is TGTGCCAGCAGCTTGGGGTCGTGGACAGCGACCTACGAGCAGTACTTC. Encoded protein: CASSLGSWTATYEQYF.

The rearrangement joins TRBV2 to TRBJ2-2; TRBD2 is a possible D gene (5 bases). The CDR3 length is 14 residues. Germline values: CDR1 SNHLY, CDR2 FYNNEI. Trimming removed 7 bases at V and 4 bases at J, with 13 bases between. CDR3 DNA sequence: TGTGCCAGCACACCAAGCGAGGGCACCGGGGAGCTGTTTTTT. It encodes CASTPSEGTGELFF. The full variable domain, in which reference TRBV2 and TRBJ2-2 provide the parts outside the CDR3, is EPEVTQTPSHQVTQMGQEVILRCVPISNHLYFYWYRQILGQKVEFLVSFYNNEISEKSEIFDDQFSVERPDGSNFTLKIRSTKLEDSAMYFCASTPSEGTGELFFGEGSRLTVL.

The table lists this clone with a few counts. The chain recombines TRBV6-1 with TRBJ1-1; D gene uncertain. Per the germline V gene, CDR1 is MNHNS and CDR2 is SASEGT. The CDR3 extends over 11 amino acids. The V end was cut by 0 bases, the J end by 11 bases, with 7 bases between. For the CDR3, the DNA is TGTGCCAGCAGTGAAGCACCCACTGCTTTCTTT. This encodes CASSEAPTAFF.

The CDR3 loop reads CASSLGAVRSGYTF. DNA for the CDR3: TGCGCCAGCAGCTTAGGGGCCGTTCGTTCTGGCTACACCTTC. The genes are TRBV5-1 and TRBJ1-2; D may be TRBD1 (5 bases). The CDR3 runs to 14 residues. The germline CDR1 and CDR2 sequences are SGHRS and YFSETQ. V was shortened by 2 bases and J by 7 bases, with 15 bases between the two germline ends.

The chain is built from TRBV28 and TRBJ2-7; 9 nucleotides line up with TRBD1. Per germline, CDR1 MDHEN and CDR2 SYDVKM. With V trimmed by 6 bases and J by 6 bases, 9 bases remained unmatched. This CDR3 has 14 amino acids. The CDR3 DNA follows: TGTGCCAGCAGGAAGGGGGGACAGGGTGGCGAGCAGTACTTC. The encoded protein is CASRKGGQGGEQYF.

The chain has TRBV24-1 and TRBJ2-1; 10 bases align to TRBD1. This CDR3 has 13 residues. Germline V gives CDR1 KGHDR, CDR2 SFDVKD. Trimming cost V 9 bases and J 6 bases; bases outside gene matches: 4. CDR3 coding DNA: TGTGCCACCCGACAGGGGGCTCGCAATGAGCAGTTCTTC. It translates to CATRQGARNEQFF.

The gene calls are TRBV24-1 and TRBJ2-2, with 10 bases identical to TRBD2. This CDR3 has 16 residues. With 4 bases clipped from V and 1 base from J, the junction kept 2 bases outside the gene matches. CDR1 is KGHDR, CDR2 SFDVKD, per germline. CDR3: CATSERLAGNTGELFF. DNA for the CDR3: TGTGCCACCAGTGAACGACTAGCGGGGAACACCGGGGAGCTGTTTTTT.

This clone was seen a single time. V usage is TRBV6-5 and J usage is TRBJ1-1; a weak D match, TRBD1 (6 bases). V lost 2 bases and J 4 bases, leaving 11 bases between the germline ends. The CDR3 runs 14 residues. Looked up from germline, CDR1 is MNHEY and CDR2 is SVGAGI. CDR3 DNA: TGTGCCAGCAGTTACCAAGGGGGGGTCACTGAAGCTTTCTTT. As protein: CASSYQGGVTEAFF.

V usage is TRBV18 and J usage is TRBJ1-1; D is possibly TRBD1 (6 bases). Trimming cost V 6 bases and J 5 bases, with 31 bases left between them. CDR1 and CDR2 from the germline V gene are KGHSH and LQKENI. The CDR3 extends over 19 amino acids. The CDR3 here is CASSPLPKPGGLVKTEAFF. The CDR3 nucleotides read TGTGCCAGCTCGCCGCTGCCAAAACCGGGGGGGCTGGTAAAGACTGAAGCTTTCTTT. Filled out from reference TRBV18 and TRBJ1-1, the complete variable domain reads NAGVMQNPRHLVRRRGQEARLRCSPMKGHSHVYWYRQLPEEGLKFMVYLQKENIIDESGMPKERFSAEFPKEGPSILRIQQVVRGDSAAYFCASSPLPKPGGLVKTEAFFGQGTRLTVV.

This chain connects TRBV20-1 to TRBJ2-3; D is ambiguous. CDR3 length: 12 residues. Trimming removed 3 bases at V and 1 base at J, with 5 bases between. From germline, CDR1 is DFQATT and CDR2 SNEGSKA (reference sequence). Written as DNA, the CDR3 is TGCAGTGCTAGTTTCGGCACAGATACGCAGTATTTT. Encoded protein: CSASFGTDTQYF.

In this sample, this clone turned up once. The chain links TRBV12-2 to TRBJ1-1. TRBV12-2 is described as a pseudogene. The CDR3 runs to 18 residues. The chain's CDR3 is CASRLVVRCGGEGTEAFF. The CDR3 DNA is TGTGCAAGTCGCTTAGTAGTCCGTTGCGGGGGCGAGGGCACTGAAGCTTTCTTT.

V is TRBV28 and J is TRBJ1-4; D is unresolved. The V end was cut by 10 bases, the J end by 0 bases, with 15 bases between. The CDR3 totals 15 residues. The V gene's germline CDR1 is MDHEN and CDR2 SYDVKM. The CDR3 region has the DNA TGTGCCAACAGCCGGGCCGGGGCAACTAATGAAAAACTGTTTTTT. Translated: CANSRAGATNEKLFF.

V usage is TRBV7-3 and J usage is TRBJ2-3; D is perhaps TRBD1 (6 bases). The germline V and J ends were trimmed by 5 bases and 5 bases, with 14 bases remaining between them. The CDR3 is made up of 14 amino acids. CDR1 SGHTA and CDR2 FQGTGA come from the germline V gene. The CDR3 loop reads CASSQGQIQDTQYF. CDR3 coding DNA: TGTGCCAGCAGCCAAGGACAGATTCAAGATACGCAGTATTTT. The complete variable domain, with remaining parts taken from reference TRBV7-3 and TRBJ2-3, reads GAGVSQTPSNKVTEKGKYVELRCDPISGHTALYWYRQSLGQGPEFLIYFQGTGAADDSGLPNDRFFAVRPEGSVSTLKIQRTERGDSAVYLCASSQGQIQDTQYFGPGTRLTVL.

This sequence joins TRBV2 and TRBJ2-3; D unresolved. V was shortened by 7 bases and J by 0 bases, with 8 bases between the two germline ends. CDR1 and CDR2 from the germline V gene are SNHLY and FYNNEI. The CDR3 sequence is 13 residues long. The chain's CDR3 is CASKPSSTDTQYF. The CDR3 region has the DNA TGTGCCAGCAAGCCGAGCAGCACAGATACGCAGTATTTT.

The chain links TRBV28 to TRBJ2-1; TRBD1 aligns across 11 bases. Germline V gives CDR1 MDHEN, CDR2 SYDVKM. The ends lost 5 bases at V and 10 bases at J; junction bases unmatched: 13. The CDR3 spans 16 residues. CDR3 nucleotide sequence: TGTGCCAGCAGTCTCGGTGGGACAGGGGGGGCGTTGGAGCAGTTCTTC. This codes for CASSLGGTGGALEQFF.

The chain combines TRBV3-1 (or the pseudogene TRBV3-2) with TRBJ1-5, with D perhaps matching TRBD1 (5 bases). The CDR3 consists of 15 residues. Germline-derived CDR1 and CDR2 are LGHDT and YNNKEL (reference sequence). V was trimmed by 1 base and J by 2 bases, leaving 9 bases between them. The DNA of the CDR3 is TGTGCCAGCAGCCAAGGTGGAGGGGGCAATCAGCCCCAGCATTTT. This encodes CASSQGGGGNQPQHF.

The V gene is TRBV19, the J gene TRBJ1-2, with 7 bases fitting TRBD1. Per germline, CDR1 LNHDA and CDR2 SQIVND (reference sequence). V shed 8 bases, J shed 3 bases, and the junction held 6 bases outside the gene matches. CDR3 size: 13 residues. The CDR3 protein is CASAFGTDYGYTF. DNA of the CDR3: TGTGCCAGTGCGTTTGGGACAGACTATGGCTACACCTTC.

The chain is built from TRBV29-1 and TRBJ1-2; maybe TRBD1 (6 bases). Trimming stripped 6 bases from V and 7 bases from J, with 15 bases between. Looked up from germline, CDR1 is SQVTM and CDR2 is ANQGSEA. CDR3 length: 12 amino acids. This CDR3 reads CSVDTGSAGYTF. CDR3 DNA sequence: TGCAGCGTCGACACAGGGAGCGCTGGCTACACCTTC.